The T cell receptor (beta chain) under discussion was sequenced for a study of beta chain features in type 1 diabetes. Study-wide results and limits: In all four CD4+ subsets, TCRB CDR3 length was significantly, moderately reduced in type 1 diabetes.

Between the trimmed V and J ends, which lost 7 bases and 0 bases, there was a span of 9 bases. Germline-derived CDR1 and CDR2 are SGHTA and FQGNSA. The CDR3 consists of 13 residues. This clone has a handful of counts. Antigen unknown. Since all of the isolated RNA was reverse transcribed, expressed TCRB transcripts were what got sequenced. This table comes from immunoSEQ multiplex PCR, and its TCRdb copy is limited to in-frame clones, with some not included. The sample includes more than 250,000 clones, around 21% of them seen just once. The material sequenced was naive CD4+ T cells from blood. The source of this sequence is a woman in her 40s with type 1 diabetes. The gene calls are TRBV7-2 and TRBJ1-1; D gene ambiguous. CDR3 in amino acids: CASTIVLNTEAFF. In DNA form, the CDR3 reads TGTGCCAGCACTATCGTCCTGAACACTGAAGCTTTCTTT.